This TCR beta chain was captured by sequencing in a study of shared clonotypes between healthy human individuals. It was CD45RO-negative cells, positively selected for CCR7, that made up naive CD8 cells, with terminally differentiated effector memory CD45RA+ cells excluded. The CDR3 has 11 amino acids. Per germline, CDR1 MNHEY and CDR2 SVGAGI. V gave up 8 bases and J gave up 5 bases, with 8 bases separating them. Produced via immunoSEQ multiplex PCR; TCRdb's table is partial and in-frame only. The sample lists about 1,900,000 clones; about 95% were seen once. Sequencing input: naive CD8+ T cells sorted from blood. The chain uses TRBV6-5 and TRBJ2-3; TRBD2 might be the D (5 bases). This clonotype was obtained from a man between 18 and 35 years old in good health. The DNA for the CDR3 is TGTGCCAGCCAAGCGGAAGATACGCAGTATTTT. Protein: CASQAEDTQYF.